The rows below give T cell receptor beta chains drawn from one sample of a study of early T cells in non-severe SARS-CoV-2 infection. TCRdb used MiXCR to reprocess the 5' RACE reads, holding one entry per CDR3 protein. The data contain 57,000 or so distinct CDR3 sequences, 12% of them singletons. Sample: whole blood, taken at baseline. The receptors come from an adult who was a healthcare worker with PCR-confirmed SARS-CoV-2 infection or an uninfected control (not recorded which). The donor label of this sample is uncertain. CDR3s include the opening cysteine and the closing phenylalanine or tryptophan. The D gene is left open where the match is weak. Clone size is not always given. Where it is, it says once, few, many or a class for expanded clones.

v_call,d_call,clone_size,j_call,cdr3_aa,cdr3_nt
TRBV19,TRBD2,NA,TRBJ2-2,CASSTSTSGLELFF,TGTGCCAGTAGTACCTCGACTAGCGGGTTGGAGCTGTTTTTT
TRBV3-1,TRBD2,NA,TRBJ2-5,CASSHDETGTRRETQYF,TGTGCCAGCAGCCACGACGAAACCGGGACTAGGAGGGAGACCCAGTACTTC
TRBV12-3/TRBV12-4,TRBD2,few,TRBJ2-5,CASSLGRTRQETQYF,TGTGCCAGCAGTTTGGGTCGGACTAGGCAAGAGACCCAGTACTTC
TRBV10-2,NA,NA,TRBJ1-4,CASSETPNEKLFF,TGCGCCAGCAGTGAGACACCCAATGAAAAACTGTTTTTT
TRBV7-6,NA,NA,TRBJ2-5,CATGGNQETQYF,TGTGCCACTGGGGGGAACCAAGAGACCCAGTACTTC
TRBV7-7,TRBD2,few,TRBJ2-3,CASKSGGRTDTQYF,TGTGCCAGCAAGAGCGGGGGCCGCACAGATACGCAGTATTTT
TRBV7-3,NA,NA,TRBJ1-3,CASSPDAGNTIYF,TGTGCCAGCAGTCCGGACGCAGGAAACACCATATATTTT
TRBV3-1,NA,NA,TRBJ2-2,CASSQDTTNTGELFF,TGTGCCAGCAGCCAAGACACTACGAACACCGGGGAGCTGTTTTTT
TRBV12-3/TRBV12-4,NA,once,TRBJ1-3,CASSSRVLRNTIYF,TGTGCCAGCAGTAGCAGGGTCCTAAGAAACACCATATATTTT
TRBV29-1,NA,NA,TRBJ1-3,CSVTHGTAGNTIYF,TGCAGCGTGACCCACGGGACGGCTGGAAACACCATATATTTT
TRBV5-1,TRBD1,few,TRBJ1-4,CASSGGQTYEKLFF,TGCGCCAGCAGCGGGGGACAGACATATGAAAAACTGTTTTTT
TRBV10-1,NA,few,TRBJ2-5,CASSEDRLTGETQYF,TGCGCCAGCAGTGAGGACAGGCTCACCGGGGAGACCCAGTACTTC
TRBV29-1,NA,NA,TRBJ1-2,CSARDIEGGYTF,TGCAGCGCCCGGGACATCGAGGGGGGCTACACCTTC
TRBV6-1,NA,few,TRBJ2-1,CASSEYTVPSNEQFF,TGTGCCAGCAGTGAATACACAGTCCCTTCCAATGAGCAGTTCTTC
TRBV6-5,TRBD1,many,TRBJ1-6,CASSPLQGANSPLHF,TGTGCCAGCAGTCCACTACAGGGGGCTAATTCACCCCTCCACTTT
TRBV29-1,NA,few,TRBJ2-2,CSVVGNTGELFF,TGCAGCGTGGTGGGAAACACCGGGGAGCTGTTTTTT
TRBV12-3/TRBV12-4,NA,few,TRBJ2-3,CASSLGPQGYGTQYF,TGTGCCAGCAGTTTAGGCCCACAGGGATATGGAACGCAGTATTTT
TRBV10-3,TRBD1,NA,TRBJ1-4,CAITLDRGDEKLFF,TGTGCCATCACCTTGGACAGGGGAGATGAAAAACTGTTTTTT
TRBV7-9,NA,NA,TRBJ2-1,CASSLFSGTRGDEQFF,TGTGCCAGCAGCTTATTTTCTGGGACTCGAGGTGATGAGCAGTTCTTC
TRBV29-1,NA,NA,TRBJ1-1,CSVEWVNTEAFF,TGCAGCGTTGAATGGGTGAACACTGAAGCTTTCTTT
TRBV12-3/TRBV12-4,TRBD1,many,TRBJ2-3,CASSPDRVWDTQYF,TGTGCCAGCAGTCCAGACAGGGTGTGGGATACGCAGTATTTT
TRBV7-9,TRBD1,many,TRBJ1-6,CASSFPPWFGTGLNSPLHF,TGTGCCAGCAGCTTCCCACCATGGTTCGGGACAGGACTTAATTCACCCCTCCACTTT
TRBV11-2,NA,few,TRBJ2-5,CASSLDLGGGQETQYF,TGTGCCAGCAGCTTAGATCTTGGTGGGGGCCAAGAGACCCAGTACTTC
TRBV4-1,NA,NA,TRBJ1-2,CASSPRDTEDGYTF,TGCGCCAGCAGCCCCCGGGACACCGAAGATGGCTACACCTTC
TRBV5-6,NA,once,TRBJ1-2,CASSLGLYGYTF,TGTGCCAGCAGCTTAGGGCTCTATGGCTACACCTTC
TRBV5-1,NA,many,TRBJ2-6,CASSLGSGFYSGANVLTF,TGCGCCAGCAGCTTGGGATCGGGTTTTTACTCTGGGGCCAACGTCCTGACTTTC
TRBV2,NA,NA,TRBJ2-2,CASRRERDTGELFF,TGTGCCAGCAGAAGGGAGCGGGACACCGGGGAGCTGTTTTTT
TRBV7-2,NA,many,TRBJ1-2,CASSLAATTDYGYTF,TGTGCCAGCAGCTTAGCGGCCACGACGGACTATGGCTACACCTTC
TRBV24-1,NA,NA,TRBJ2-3,CATSANPGLTDTQYF,TGTGCCACCAGTGCCAACCCAGGGCTCACAGATACGCAGTATTTT
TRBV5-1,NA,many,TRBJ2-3,CASSRGGATDTQYF,TGCGCCAGCTCACGAGGGGGGGCCACAGATACGCAGTATTTT
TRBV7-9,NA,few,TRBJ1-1,CASSYDVNTEAFF,TGTGCCAGCAGCTATGACGTGAACACTGAAGCTTTCTTT
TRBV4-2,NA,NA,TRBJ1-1,CASSQAEGRSTEAFF,TGTGCCAGCAGCCAAGCGGAAGGAAGATCCACTGAAGCTTTCTTT
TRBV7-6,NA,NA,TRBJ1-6,CASRAAGVNSPLHF,TGTGCCAGCCGTGCGGCGGGTGTCAATTCACCCCTCCACTTT
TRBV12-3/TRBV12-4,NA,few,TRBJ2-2,CASSKTALNTGELFF,TGTGCCAGCAGCAAGACAGCACTAAACACCGGGGAGCTGTTTTTT
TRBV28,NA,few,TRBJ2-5,CASSLLRGPAQYF,TGTGCCAGCAGTTTATTGAGGGGCCCTGCCCAGTACTTC
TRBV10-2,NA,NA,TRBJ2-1,CASRDTFNNEQFF,TGCGCCAGCAGGGACACTTTCAACAATGAGCAGTTCTTC
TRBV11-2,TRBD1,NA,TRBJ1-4,CASSLDRDSAMLF,TGTGCCAGCAGCTTAGATCGGGACAGCGCAATGCTTTTT
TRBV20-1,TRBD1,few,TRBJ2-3,CSARDPKQGADTQYF,TGCAGTGCTAGAGATCCCAAACAGGGGGCAGATACGCAGTATTTT
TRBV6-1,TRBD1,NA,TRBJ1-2,CASEEGTGQGGIGYTF,TGTGCCAGCGAGGAAGGGACCGGACAGGGAGGAATTGGCTACACCTTC
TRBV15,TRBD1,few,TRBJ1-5,CATQDRDWNQPQHF,TGTGCCACCCAAGACAGGGATTGGAATCAGCCCCAGCATTTT
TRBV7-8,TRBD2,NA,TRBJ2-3,CASSPQRRGGPHTQYF,TGTGCCAGCAGCCCTCAGCGGCGGGGGGGCCCGCATACGCAGTATTTT
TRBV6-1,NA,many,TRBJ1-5,CASSDMGQPDQPQHF,TGTGCCAGCAGTGATATGGGACAACCCGATCAGCCCCAGCATTTT
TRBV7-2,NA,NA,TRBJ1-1,CASSLVSGQGSSAFF,TGTGCCAGCAGCTTAGTGTCGGGGCAGGGGTCAAGTGCTTTCTTT
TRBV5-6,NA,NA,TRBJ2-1,CASSADKGLGQFF,TGTGCCAGCAGCGCGGACAAGGGATTGGGGCAGTTCTTC
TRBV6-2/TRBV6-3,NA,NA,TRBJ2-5,CASSLSHETQYF,TGTGCCAGCAGTTTATCGCACGAGACCCAGTACTTC
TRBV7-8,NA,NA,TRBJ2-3,CASSRSGPQDTQYF,TGTGCCAGCAGCCGTTCCGGGCCCCAAGATACGCAGTATTTT
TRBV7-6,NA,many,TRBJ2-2,CASSRVRGGFGNTGELFF,TGTGCCAGCAGCAGAGTCCGGGGCGGCTTTGGAAACACCGGGGAGCTGTTTTTT